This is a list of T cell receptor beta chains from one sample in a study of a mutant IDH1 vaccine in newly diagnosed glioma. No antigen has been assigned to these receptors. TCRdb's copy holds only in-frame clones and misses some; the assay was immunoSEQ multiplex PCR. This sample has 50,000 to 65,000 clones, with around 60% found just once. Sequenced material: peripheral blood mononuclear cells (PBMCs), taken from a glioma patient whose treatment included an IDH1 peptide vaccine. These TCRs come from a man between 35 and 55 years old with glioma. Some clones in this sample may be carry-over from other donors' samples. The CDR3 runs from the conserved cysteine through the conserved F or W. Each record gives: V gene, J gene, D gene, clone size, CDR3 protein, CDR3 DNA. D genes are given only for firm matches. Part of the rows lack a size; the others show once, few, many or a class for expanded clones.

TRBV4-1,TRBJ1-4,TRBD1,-,CASSQGTGAREKLFF,TGCGCCAGCAGCCAAGGCACAGGGGCCCGTGAAAAACTGTTTTTT
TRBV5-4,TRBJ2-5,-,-,CASSWGTGTSQETQYF,TGTGCCAGCAGCTGGGGAACCGGGACTTCCCAAGAGACCCAGTACTTC
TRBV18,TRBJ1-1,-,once,CASSPALNTEAFF,TGTGCCAGCTCACCAGCGCTTAACACTGAAGCTTTCTTT
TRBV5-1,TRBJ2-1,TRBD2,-,CASSYPRGGSGGLDEQFF,TGCGCCAGCAGCTACCCAAGAGGGGGTAGCGGGGGGCTCGATGAGCAGTTCTTC
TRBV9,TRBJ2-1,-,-,CASSARSPAGYEQFF,TGTGCCAGCAGCGCCCGATCCCCCGCGGGTTATGAGCAGTTCTTC
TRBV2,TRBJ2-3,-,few,CASRGREDATDTQYF,TGTGCCAGCAGGGGCAGGGAAGATGCCACAGATACGCAGTATTTT
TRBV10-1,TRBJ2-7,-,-,CASGQQVYEQYF,TGCGCCAGCGGACAACAGGTCTACGAGCAGTACTTC
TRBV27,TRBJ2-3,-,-,CASSLSDRDSTDTQYF,TGTGCCAGCAGTTTATCGGACAGAGACAGCACAGATACGCAGTATTTT
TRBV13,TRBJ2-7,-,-,CASSPDRGRLAYEQYF,TGTGCCAGCAGCCCAGACCGGGGGCGCCTTGCCTACGAGCAGTACTTC
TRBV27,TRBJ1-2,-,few,CASRVPGHGYTF,TGTGCCAGCAGGGTCCCGGGACATGGCTACACCTTC
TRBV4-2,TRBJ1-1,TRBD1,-,CASSHGQGNTEAFF,TGTGCCAGCAGCCACGGACAGGGGAACACTGAAGCTTTCTTT
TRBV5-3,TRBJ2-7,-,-,CARSRTLSHEQYF,TGTGCCAGAAGCCGGACCCTCTCCCACGAGCAGTACTTC
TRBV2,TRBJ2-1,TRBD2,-,CASKPRLAGYNEQFF,TGTGCCAGCAAGCCTAGACTAGCGGGATACAATGAGCAGTTCTTC
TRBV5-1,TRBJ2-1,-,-,CASSPGGTGNYNEQFF,TGCGCCAGCAGCCCGGGGGGGACAGGCAATTACAATGAGCAGTTCTTC
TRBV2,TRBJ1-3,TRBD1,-,CASGQGHSGNTIYF,TGTGCCAGTGGACAGGGCCACTCTGGAAACACCATATATTTT
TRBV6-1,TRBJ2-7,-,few,CASSEVGKVQYF,TGTGCCAGCAGTGAAGTGGGAAAAGTGCAGTACTTC
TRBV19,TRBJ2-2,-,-,CASSPIGNTGELFF,TGTGCCAGTAGTCCTATAGGAAACACCGGGGAGCTGTTTTTT
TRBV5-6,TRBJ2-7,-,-,CASSQNPTGPYEQYF,TGTGCCAGCAGCCAAAACCCGACAGGCCCCTACGAGCAGTACTTC
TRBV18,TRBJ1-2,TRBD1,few,CASSPGQGGNGYTF,TGTGCCAGCTCACCGGGACAGGGAGGGAATGGCTACACCTTC
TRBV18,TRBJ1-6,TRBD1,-,CASSPLDRDSYNSPLHF,TGTGCCAGCTCACCCCTCGACAGGGACTCCTATAATTCACCCCTCCACTTT
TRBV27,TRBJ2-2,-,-,CASSFAPRAGELFF,TGTGCCAGCAGTTTTGCCCCGAGGGCCGGGGAGCTGTTTTTT
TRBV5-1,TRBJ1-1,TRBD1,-,CASSLGQGRNTEAFF,TGCGCCAGCAGCTTGGGACAGGGACGGAACACTGAAGCTTTCTTT
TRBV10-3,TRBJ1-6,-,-,CAISEFGTFQNSPLHF,TGTGCCATCAGTGAGTTCGGGACATTCCAGAATTCACCCCTCCACTTT
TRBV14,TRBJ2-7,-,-,CASSQEYRDNSYEQYF,TGTGCCAGCAGCCAAGAATACAGAGATAACTCCTACGAGCAGTACTTC
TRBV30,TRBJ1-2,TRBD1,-,CAWGRQGAGRYTF,TGTGCCTGGGGTCGACAGGGGGCAGGTCGCTACACCTTC
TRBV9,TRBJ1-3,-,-,CASNSYGNTIYF,TGTGCCAGCAACTCGTATGGAAACACCATATATTTT